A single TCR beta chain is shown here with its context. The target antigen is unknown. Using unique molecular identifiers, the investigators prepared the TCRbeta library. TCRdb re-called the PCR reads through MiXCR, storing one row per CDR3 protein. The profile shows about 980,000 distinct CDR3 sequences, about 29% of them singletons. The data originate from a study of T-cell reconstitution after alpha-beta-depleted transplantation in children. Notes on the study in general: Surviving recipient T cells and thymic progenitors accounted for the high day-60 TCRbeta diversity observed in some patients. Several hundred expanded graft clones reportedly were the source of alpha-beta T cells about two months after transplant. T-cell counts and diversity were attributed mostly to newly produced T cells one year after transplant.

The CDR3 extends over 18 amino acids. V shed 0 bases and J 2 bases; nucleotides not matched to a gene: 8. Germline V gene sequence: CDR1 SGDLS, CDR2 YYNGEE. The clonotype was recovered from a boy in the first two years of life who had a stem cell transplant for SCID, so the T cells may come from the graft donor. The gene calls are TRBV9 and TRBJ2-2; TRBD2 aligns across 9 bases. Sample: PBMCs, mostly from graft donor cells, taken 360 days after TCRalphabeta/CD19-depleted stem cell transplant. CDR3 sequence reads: CASSVAAAGGPNTGELFF. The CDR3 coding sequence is TGTGCCAGCAGCGTAGCAGCAGCGGGGGGCCCTAACACCGGGGAGCTGTTTTTT.